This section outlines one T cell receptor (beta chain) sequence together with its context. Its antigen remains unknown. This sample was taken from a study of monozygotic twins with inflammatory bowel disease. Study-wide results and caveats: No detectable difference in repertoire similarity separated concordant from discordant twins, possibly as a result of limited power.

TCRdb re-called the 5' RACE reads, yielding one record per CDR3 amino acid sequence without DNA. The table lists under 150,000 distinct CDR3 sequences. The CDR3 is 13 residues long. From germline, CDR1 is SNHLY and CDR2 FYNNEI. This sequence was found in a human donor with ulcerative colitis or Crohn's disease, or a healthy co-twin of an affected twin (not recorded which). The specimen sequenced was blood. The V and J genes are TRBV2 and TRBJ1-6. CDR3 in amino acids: CASNAGQISPLHF.